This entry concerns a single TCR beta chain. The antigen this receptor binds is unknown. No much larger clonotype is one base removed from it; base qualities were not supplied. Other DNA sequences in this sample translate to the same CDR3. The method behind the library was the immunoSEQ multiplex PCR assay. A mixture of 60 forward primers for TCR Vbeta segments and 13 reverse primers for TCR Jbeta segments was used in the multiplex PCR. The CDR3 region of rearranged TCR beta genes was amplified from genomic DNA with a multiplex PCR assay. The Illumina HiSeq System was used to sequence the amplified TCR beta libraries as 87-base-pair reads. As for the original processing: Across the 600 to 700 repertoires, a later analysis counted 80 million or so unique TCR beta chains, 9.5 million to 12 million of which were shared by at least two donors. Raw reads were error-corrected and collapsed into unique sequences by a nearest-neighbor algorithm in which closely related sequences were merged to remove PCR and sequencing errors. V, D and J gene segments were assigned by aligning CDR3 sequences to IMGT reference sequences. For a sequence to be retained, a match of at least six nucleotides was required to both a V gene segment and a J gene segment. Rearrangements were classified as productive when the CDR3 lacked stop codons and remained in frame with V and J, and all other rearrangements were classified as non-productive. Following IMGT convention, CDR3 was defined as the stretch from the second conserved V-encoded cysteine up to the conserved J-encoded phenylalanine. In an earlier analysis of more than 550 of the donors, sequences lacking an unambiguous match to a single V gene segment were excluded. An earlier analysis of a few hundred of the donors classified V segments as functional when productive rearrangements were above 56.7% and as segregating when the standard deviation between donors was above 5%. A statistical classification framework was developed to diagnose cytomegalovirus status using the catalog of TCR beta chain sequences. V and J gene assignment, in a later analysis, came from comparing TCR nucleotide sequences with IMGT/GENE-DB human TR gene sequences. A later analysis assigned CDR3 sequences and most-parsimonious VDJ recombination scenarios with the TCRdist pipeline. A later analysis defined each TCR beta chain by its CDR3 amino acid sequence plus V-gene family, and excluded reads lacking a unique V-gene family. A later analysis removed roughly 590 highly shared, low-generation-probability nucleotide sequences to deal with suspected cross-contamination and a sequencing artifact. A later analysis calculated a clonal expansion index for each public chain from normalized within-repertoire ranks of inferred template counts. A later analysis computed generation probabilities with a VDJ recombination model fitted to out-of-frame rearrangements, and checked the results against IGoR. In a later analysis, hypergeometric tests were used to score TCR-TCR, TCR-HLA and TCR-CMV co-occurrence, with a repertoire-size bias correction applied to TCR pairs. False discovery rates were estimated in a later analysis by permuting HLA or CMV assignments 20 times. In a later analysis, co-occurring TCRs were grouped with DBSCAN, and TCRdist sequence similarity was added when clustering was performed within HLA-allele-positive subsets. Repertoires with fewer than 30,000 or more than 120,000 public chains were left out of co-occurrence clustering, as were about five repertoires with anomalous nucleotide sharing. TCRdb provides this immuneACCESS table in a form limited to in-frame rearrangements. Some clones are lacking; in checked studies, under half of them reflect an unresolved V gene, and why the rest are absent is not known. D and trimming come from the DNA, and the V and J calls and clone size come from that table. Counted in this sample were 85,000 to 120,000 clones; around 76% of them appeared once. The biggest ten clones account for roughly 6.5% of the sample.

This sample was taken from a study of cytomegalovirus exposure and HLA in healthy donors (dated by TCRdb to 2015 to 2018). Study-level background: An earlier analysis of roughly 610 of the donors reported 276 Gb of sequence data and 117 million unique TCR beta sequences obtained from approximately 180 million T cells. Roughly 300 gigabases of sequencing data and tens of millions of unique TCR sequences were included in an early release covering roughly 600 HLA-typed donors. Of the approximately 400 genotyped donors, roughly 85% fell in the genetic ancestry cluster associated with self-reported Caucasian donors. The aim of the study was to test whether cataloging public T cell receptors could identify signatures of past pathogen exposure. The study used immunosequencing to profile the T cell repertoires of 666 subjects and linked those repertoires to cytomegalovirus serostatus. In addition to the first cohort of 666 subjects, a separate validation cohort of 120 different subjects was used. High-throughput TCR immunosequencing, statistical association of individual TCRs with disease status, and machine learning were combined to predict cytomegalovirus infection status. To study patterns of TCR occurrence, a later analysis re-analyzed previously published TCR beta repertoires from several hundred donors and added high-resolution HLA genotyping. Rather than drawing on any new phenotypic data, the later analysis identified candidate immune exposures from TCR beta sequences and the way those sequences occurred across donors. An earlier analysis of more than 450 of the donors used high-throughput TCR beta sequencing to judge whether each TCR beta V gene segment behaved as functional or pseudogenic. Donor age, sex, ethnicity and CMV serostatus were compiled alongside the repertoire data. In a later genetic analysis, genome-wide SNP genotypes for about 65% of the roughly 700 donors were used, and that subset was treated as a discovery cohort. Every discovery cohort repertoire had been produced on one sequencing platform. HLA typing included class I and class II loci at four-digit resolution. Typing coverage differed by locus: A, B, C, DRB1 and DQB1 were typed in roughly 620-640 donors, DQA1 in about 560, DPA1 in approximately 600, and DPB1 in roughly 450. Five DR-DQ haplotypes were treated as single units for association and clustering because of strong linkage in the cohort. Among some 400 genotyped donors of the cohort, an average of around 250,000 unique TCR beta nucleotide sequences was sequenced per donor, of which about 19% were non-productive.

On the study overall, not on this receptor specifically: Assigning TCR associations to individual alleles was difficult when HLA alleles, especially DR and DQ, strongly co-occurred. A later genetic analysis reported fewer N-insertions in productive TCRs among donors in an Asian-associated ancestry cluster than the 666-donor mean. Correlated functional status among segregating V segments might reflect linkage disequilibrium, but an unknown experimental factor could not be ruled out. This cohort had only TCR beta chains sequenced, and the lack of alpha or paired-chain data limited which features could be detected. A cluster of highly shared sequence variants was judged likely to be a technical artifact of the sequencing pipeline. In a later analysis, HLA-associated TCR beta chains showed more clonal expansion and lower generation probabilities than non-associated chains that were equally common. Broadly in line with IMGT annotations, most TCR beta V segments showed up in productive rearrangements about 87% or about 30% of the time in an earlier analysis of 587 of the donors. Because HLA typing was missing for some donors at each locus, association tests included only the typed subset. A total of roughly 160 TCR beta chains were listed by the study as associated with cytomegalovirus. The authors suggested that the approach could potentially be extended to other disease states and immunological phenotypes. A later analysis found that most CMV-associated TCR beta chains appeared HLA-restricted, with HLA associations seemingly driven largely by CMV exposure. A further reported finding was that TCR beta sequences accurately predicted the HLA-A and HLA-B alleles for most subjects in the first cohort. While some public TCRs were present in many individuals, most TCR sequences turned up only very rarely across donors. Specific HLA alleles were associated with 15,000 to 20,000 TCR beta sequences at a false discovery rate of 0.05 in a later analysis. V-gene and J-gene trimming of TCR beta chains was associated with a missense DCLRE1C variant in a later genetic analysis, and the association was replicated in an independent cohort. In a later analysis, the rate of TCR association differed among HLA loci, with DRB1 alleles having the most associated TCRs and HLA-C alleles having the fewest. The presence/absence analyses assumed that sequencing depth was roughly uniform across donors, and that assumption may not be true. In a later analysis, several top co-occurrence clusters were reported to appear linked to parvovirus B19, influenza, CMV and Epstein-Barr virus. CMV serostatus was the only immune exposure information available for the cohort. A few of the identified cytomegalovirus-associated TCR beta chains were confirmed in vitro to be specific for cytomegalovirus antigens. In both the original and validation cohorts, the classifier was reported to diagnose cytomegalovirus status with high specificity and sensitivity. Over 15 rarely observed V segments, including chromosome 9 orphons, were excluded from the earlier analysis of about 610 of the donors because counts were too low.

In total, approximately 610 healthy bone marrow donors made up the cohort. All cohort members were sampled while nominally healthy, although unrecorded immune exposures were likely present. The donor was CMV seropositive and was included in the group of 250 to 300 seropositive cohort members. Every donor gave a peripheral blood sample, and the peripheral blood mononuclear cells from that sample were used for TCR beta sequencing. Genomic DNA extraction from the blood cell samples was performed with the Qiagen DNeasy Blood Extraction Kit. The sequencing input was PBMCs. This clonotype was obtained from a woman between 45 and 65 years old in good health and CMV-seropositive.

The CDR3 reads CASSQPTGGNSPLHF. The DNA is TGTGCCAGCAGCCAGCCGACAGGGGGTAATTCACCCCTCCACTTT. The chain is assembled from TRBV11-2 and TRBJ1-6, and TRBD1 matches 9 of the central bases. For CDR1 and CDR2, the germline V gene lists SGHAT and FQNNGV. The CDR3 starts with the cysteine, ends with the phenylalanine, and has 15 residues. Left in the record is the CDR3 DNA by itself, 45 bases read in frame from the first base. Unmatched junction bases come to 5, with V trimmed by 5 bases and J by 6 bases.